Presented here are 16 T cell receptor beta chains from one specimen sequenced in a study of long-term antiretroviral therapy in people with HIV. It was version v3.0 of the immunoSEQ assay that was run at survey level. Clones were read by immunoSEQ multiplex PCR, and TCRdb kept only the in-frame ones, dropping some. The table includes approximately 35,000 clones, roughly 77% detected once. The sample was unsorted PBMCs, taken 1.9 years after starting antiretroviral therapy. The receptors were sampled from a man in his late teens or twenties with HIV.

The chain combines TRBV19 with TRBJ2-2, with TRBD2 identical over 7 bases. CDR3 length: 14 amino acids. Germline values: CDR1 LNHDA, CDR2 SQIVND (reference sequence). Trimming removed 3 bases from V and 6 bases from J; junction bases left unmatched: 4. CDR3 protein: CASSIRRGSGELFF. For the CDR3, the DNA is TGTGCCAGTAGTATCCGGCGGGGGTCCGGGGAGCTGTTTTTT.

The V call is TRBV19, the J call TRBJ1-5; 8 bases are a match to TRBD1. The V segment lost 1 base and the J segment 4 bases; nucleotides outside the gene matches: 9. This CDR3 contains 17 residues. The germline CDR1 and CDR2 sequences are LNHDA and SQIVND (reference sequence). The CDR3 bases are TGTGCCAGTAGTATAGCAGTAGGCAGGGGGCGGAATCAGCCCCAGCATTTT. This sequence encodes CASSIAVGRGRNQPQHF. Drawing the rest from reference TRBV19 and TRBJ1-5, the complete variable domain is DGGITQSPKYLFRKEGQNVTLSCEQNLNHDAMYWYRQDPGQGLRLIYYSQIVNDFQKGDIAEGYSVSREKKESFPLTVTSAQKNPTAFYLCASSIAVGRGRNQPQHFGDGTRLSIL.

V is TRBV4-2 and J is TRBJ2-6; perhaps TRBD2 as D (6 bases). This CDR3 is built from 16 residues. V was pared by 4 bases and J by 0 bases, with 10 bases between. Germline V lookup: CDR1 LGHNA, CDR2 YNFKEQ. CDR3 DNA sequence: TGTGCCAGCAGCCCGACTAGGCACTCTGGGGCCAACGTCCTGACTTTC. Translating it yields CASSPTRHSGANVLTF.

V usage is TRBV4-1 and J usage is TRBJ2-3; 7 positions match TRBD1. The CDR3 consists of 15 residues. Germline V gene lookup returns CDR1 MGHRA and CDR2 YSYEKL. After removal of 4 bases from V and 2 bases from J, the junction contained 6 bases not matched to a gene. CDR3 in amino acids: CASSPRDSLTDTQYF. The CDR3 nucleotides read TGCGCCAGCAGCCCGAGGGACAGCCTCACAGATACGCAGTATTTT.

The J gene is TRBJ2-2, the V gene TRBV5-6; a weak D match, TRBD2 (6 bases). The length of the CDR3 is 16 residues. V lost 3 bases, J lost 3 bases, and 15 bases lay in between. Looked up from germline, CDR1 is SGHDT and CDR2 is YYEEEE. CDR3 in amino acids: CASSYSGDPYTGELFF. CDR3 nucleotides: TGTGCCAGCAGCTATTCGGGGGACCCCTACACCGGGGAGCTGTTTTTT.

The genes are TRBV5-4 and TRBJ1-2; tentative D call: TRBD1 (6 bases). The V and J ends lost 0 bases and 4 bases respectively, with 13 bases between them. The germline gives CDR1 SGHNT, CDR2 YYREEE (reference sequence). The CDR3 is 15 residues long. CDR3 DNA sequence: TGTGCCAGCAGCTTGGATGATGGGGGCCCCTATGGCTACACCTTC. Its protein is CASSLDDGGPYGYTF.

In this sample, this clone turned up once. The gene calls are TRBV7-9 and TRBJ1-4; D call uncertain. This CDR3 spans 12 amino acids. The germline CDR1 and CDR2 sequences are SEHNR and FQNEAQ (reference sequence). V lost 5 bases and J 10 bases, leaving 11 bases between the germline ends. The CDR3 spells CASSLDVGKLFF. In DNA, the CDR3 is TGTGCCAGCAGCCTAGATGTGGGAAAACTGTTTTTT.

This chain uses TRBV5-3 with TRBJ2-5; D unclear. TRBV5-3 is identified as an open reading frame with a role that is uncertain. Trimming took off 0 bases at V and 4 bases at J, with 13 bases between the two ends. The CDR3 length is 15 residues. CDR3 region: CARSLGAHWAETQYF. The CDR3 coding sequence is TGTGCCAGAAGCTTGGGGGCCCACTGGGCAGAGACCCAGTACTTC.

This chain links TRBV6-6 with TRBJ2-7; the D is unclear. CDR1 and CDR2 (germline): MNHNY, SVGAGI (reference sequence). V was cut by 6 bases and J by 0 bases, with 18 bases left in between. This CDR3 is built from 16 residues. The CDR3 spells CASSHSGTKSSYEQYV. The CDR3, as DNA: TGTGCCAGCAGCCACTCCGGAACTAAAAGCTCCTACGAGCAGTACGTC.

This sequence joins TRBV6-9 and TRBJ2-3; TRBD2 matches 7 bases. This CDR3 is built from 17 residues. The germline gives CDR1 MNHGY, CDR2 SVAAGI. The trim removed 4 bases at V and 4 bases at J, leaving 14 bases unmatched. The CDR3 sequence is CASSSPTGPRGADTQYF. The CDR3 DNA reads as TGTGCCAGCAGTTCCCCCACCGGACCTCGGGGGGCAGATACGCAGTATTTT.

This sequence joins TRBV28 and TRBJ1-5; tentatively, D is TRBD1 (6 bases). V was clipped by 5 bases and J by 1 base, with 12 bases between them. Germline V gene data show CDR1 as MDHEN and CDR2 as SYDVKM. The length of the CDR3 is 15 residues. The chain's CDR3 is CASSRGVGSNQPQHF. CDR3 nucleotides: TGTGCCAGCAGTAGGGGGGTAGGGAGCAATCAGCCCCAGCATTTT.

In this sample, this clone turned up once. V and J are TRBV2 and TRBJ2-7; 8 nucleotides line up with TRBD1. The V gene end was trimmed by 5 bases and the J gene end by 9 bases; junction bases not matched to a gene: 6. CDR3 length: 12 amino acids. Germline loops: CDR1 SNHLY, CDR2 FYNNEI. CDR3 nucleotide sequence: TGTGCCAGCAGTCCAGACAGGGGACGGCAGTACGTC. The encoded protein is CASSPDRGRQYV.

This clone has just a few counts. The rearrangement joins TRBV7-3 to TRBJ2-2, with TRBD1 identical over 7 bases. Germline CDR1 is SGHTA and CDR2 is FQGTGA. After removal of 7 bases from V and 2 bases from J, the junction contained 1 base not matched to a gene. CDR3 length equals 13 residues. CDR3 loop: CASNRGNTGELFF. The CDR3 coding sequence is TGTGCCAGCAACAGGGGAAACACCGGGGAGCTGTTTTTT.

This clone appeared a few times. The chain recombines TRBV5-6 with TRBJ1-6; 10 bases agree with TRBD1. V shed 4 bases, J shed 7 bases, and the junction held 5 bases outside the gene matches. The germline V gene has CDR1 SGHDT and CDR2 YYEEEE. The CDR3 totals 15 residues. CDR3 coding DNA: TGTGCCAGCAGCGGGACAGGGGCTGTCAATTCACCCCTCCACTTT. Protein product: CASSGTGAVNSPLHF.

V gene TRBV19 combines with J gene TRBJ1-1; 9 bases fit TRBD1. The CDR3 extends over 16 amino acids. Germline V gene data show CDR1 as LNHDA and CDR2 as SQIVND (reference sequence). The trim removed 4 bases at V and 5 bases at J, leaving 11 bases unmatched. CDR3 sequence: CASSTWTGAVRTEAFF. CDR3 bases: TGTGCCAGTAGTACTTGGACAGGGGCGGTTCGGACTGAAGCTTTCTTT. Full variable domain (rest looked up from reference TRBV19 and TRBJ1-1): DGGITQSPKYLFRKEGQNVTLSCEQNLNHDAMYWYRQDPGQGLRLIYYSQIVNDFQKGDIAEGYSVSREKKESFPLTVTSAQKNPTAFYLCASSTWTGAVRTEAFFGQGTRLTVV.

The chain has TRBV10-3 and TRBJ2-1; 7 nucleotides agree with TRBD2. After removal of 9 bases from V and 8 bases from J, the junction contained 10 bases not matched to a gene. The length of the CDR3 is 13 residues. Germline V gives CDR1 ENHRY, CDR2 SYGVKD. The CDR3 sequence is CAINGGEGYEQFF. The CDR3, as DNA: TGTGCCATAAATGGAGGGGAGGGTTATGAGCAGTTCTTC.